The clone carrying this T cell receptor (beta chain) has a handful of counts. Its specificity is unknown. The sample originates from a study of beta chain features in type 1 diabetes. Study-wide results and limits: Type 1 diabetes patients had TCRB CDR3s that were shorter (moderately but significantly so) in all four CD4+ subsets.

Expressed TCRB transcripts got sequenced, as all isolated RNA was reverse transcribed. The assay was immunoSEQ multiplex PCR, and TCRdb's table has in-frame clones only and misses some. This sample yields about 710,000 clones, of which around an eighth are seen a single time; 0.03% to 0.045% belongs to the top ten. CDR3 length equals 10 residues. The V gene lost 1 base and the J gene lost 10 bases, with 7 bases spanning the gap. In germline, CDR1 is GTSNPN, CDR2 SVGIG (reference sequence). The clonotype was recovered from a man between 18 and 35 years old with type 1 diabetes. The V gene is TRBV30, the J gene TRBJ1-2; D uncertain. Sequencing was carried out using naive CD4+ T cells from blood. The chain's CDR3 is CAWSGQSYTF. The CDR3 nucleotides read TGTGCCTGGAGTGGCCAGTCCTACACCTTC. The full variable domain, rest sourced from reference TRBV30 and TRBJ1-2, is SQTIHQWPATLVQPVGSPLSLECTVEGTSNPNLYWYRQAAGRGLQLLFYSVGIGQISSEVPQNLSASRPQDRQFILSSKKLLLSDSGFYLCAWSGQSYTFGSGTRLTVV.